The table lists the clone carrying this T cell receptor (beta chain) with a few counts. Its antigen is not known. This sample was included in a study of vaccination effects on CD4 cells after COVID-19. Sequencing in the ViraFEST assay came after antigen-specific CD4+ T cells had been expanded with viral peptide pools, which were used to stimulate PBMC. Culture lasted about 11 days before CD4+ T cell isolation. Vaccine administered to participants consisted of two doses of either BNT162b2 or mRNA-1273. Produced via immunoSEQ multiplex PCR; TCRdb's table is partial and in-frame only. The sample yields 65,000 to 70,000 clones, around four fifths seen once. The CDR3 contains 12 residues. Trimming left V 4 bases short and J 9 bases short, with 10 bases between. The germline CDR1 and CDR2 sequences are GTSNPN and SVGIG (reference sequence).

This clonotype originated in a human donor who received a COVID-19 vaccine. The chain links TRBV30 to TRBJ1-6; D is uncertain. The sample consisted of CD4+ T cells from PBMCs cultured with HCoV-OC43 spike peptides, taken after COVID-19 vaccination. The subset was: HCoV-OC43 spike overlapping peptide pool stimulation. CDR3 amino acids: CAWNPGVSPLHF. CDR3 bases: TGTGCCTGGAACCCAGGAGTTTCACCCCTCCACTTT.